This TCR beta chain was documented in a study of neurological immune-mediated disorders. Study-level results: HTLV-1-associated myelopathy displayed the greatest TCR clonal expansion, and multiple sclerosis exhibited the smallest, lower than that of healthy controls. The absence of any CDR3 amino acid sequence shared by expanded clones across subjects suggests that repertoires were private in all groups.

This clonotype has a count of ten or more. Its antigen is unidentified. Synthesis of cDNA was carried out by template-switch 5'RACE. The reaction used 10-nucleotide random UMIs. In TCRdb, the 5' RACE reads were re-called with MiXCR into one record per CDR3 protein. Of about 46,000 distinct CDR3 sequences in the sample, 1.5% to 2% were seen once. Where libraries were unsorted, they were derived from 2 million PBMCs stored at -80 degrees C. V was pared by 2 bases and J by 0 bases, with 12 bases between. The CDR3 runs 17 residues. CDR1 is SGHRS, CDR2 YFSETQ, per germline. The rearrangement links TRBV5-1 to TRBJ2-6; D possibly matches TRBD1 or TRBD2 (5 bases each). The sequenced sample was PBMCs. The clonotype was recovered from a woman aged 40 to 50 with multiple sclerosis. CDR3 loop: CASSFQGPNSGANVLTF. The CDR3 DNA reads as TGCGCCAGCAGCTTCCAGGGACCGAACTCTGGGGCCAACGTCCTGACTTTC.